The present entry profiles one TCR beta chain with its context. The CDR3 length is 14 residues. CDR1 and CDR2 from the germline V gene are MDHEN and SYDVKM. With 8 bases clipped from V and 4 bases from J, the junction kept 7 bases outside the gene matches. TCRdb's table, derived via immunoSEQ multiplex PCR, lists solely in-frame clones and lacks some. The sample records around 130,000 clones, around nine tenths being singletons. The data are from a study of T cell responses to AZD1222 COVID-19 vaccine. This TCR came from an adult in good health. The chain recombines TRBV28 with TRBJ2-7; 11 nucleotides agree with TRBD2. Sequenced here: peripheral blood, sampled on day 0 of AZD1222 vaccination. The CDR3 reads CASGRTSGLYEQYF. CDR3 DNA: TGTGCCAGCGGGAGGACTAGCGGGCTTTACGAGCAGTACTTC.